This TCR beta chain was recorded in a study of blood T cell repertoires in COVID-19. Study-level background: The United States, Italy and Spain were the sources of the acute and convalescent COVID-19 samples.

Repertoires were generated with immunoSEQ multiplex PCR, while TCRdb's copy carries only in-frame clones and drops some. The sample lists 100,000 to 150,000 clones; less than 90% were seen once. Only one count was recorded for this clone. This CDR3 has 13 amino acids. Trimming took 1 base from V and 9 from J, leaving 10 bases between them. The sequenced sample consisted of peripheral blood. V is TRBV12-3 or TRBV12-4 and J is TRBJ1-5; D is unclear. The TCR comes from a man at least 80 years old with active or convalescent COVID-19. CDR3 sequence: CASSLGRGLPQHF. Here the CDR3 DNA reads TGTGCCAGCAGTTTAGGCCGAGGGTTGCCCCAGCATTTT.